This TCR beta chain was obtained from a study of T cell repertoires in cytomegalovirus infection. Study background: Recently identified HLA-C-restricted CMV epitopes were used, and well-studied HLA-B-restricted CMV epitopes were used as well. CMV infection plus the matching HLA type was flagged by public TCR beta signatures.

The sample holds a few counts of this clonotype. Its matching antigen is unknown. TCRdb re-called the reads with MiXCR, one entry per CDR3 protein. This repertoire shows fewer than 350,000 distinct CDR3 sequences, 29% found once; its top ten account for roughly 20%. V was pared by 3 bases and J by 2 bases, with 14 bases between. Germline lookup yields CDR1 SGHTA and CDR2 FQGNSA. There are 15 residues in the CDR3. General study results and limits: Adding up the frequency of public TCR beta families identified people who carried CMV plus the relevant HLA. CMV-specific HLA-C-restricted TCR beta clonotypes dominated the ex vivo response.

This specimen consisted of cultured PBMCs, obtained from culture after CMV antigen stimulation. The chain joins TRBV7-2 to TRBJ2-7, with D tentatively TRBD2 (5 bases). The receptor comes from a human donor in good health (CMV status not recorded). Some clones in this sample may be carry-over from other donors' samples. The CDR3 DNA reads TGTGCCAGCAGCTTGGCTCCTAGCAAAACCTACGAGCAGTACTTC. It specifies CASSLAPSKTYEQYF. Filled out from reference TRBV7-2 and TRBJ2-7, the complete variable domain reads GAGVSQSPSNKVTEKGKDVELRCDPISGHTALYWYRQSLGQGLEFLIYFQGNSAPDKSGLPSDRFSAERTGGSVSTLTIQRTQQEDSAVYLCASSLAPSKTYEQYFGPGTRLTVT.